Sequencing of this TCR beta chain was carried out in a study of T cells in Graves' hyperthyroidism and ophthalmopathy. In the study overall: Sampling of peripheral blood happened at initial diagnosis, prior to any treatment. Study-level results: Blood held most thyroid clonotypes expanded above 0.001 frequency.

Germline CDR1 is SEHNR and CDR2 is FQNEAQ (reference sequence). CDR3 length: 17 amino acids. Stable Graves' hyperthyroidism denoted no ophthalmopathy progression over 18 months. PBMCs stemmed from 8.5 to 10 ml fresh peripheral blood. Amplified TCR beta CDR3 regions came from RNA transcripts. Using the HTBI primer set, a first-round RT-PCR was run on the TCR CDR3. TCRdb reprocessed the multiplex PCR reads with MiXCR, giving one entry per CDR3 protein. The sample holds nearly 750,000 distinct CDR3 sequences; 30% to 40% are singletons and the top ten take about a third. About this clonotype itself: Its cognate antigen is unknown. A single base separates this from a much larger clone, so it may be a read error.

The V gene is TRBV7-9, the J gene TRBJ2-6; D is perhaps TRBD1 or TRBD2 (5 bases each). The receptor was isolated from a woman aged 40 to 50 with Graves' hyperthyroidism. Material: blood. The DNA for the CDR3 is TGTGCCAGCAGCGGAGCGGCGTGGGTATCTGGGGCCAACTTCCTGACTTTC. Its protein product is CASSGAAWVSGANFLTF. Supplemented by reference TRBV7-9 and TRBJ2-6, the full variable domain reads DTGVSQNPRHKITKRGQNVTFRCDPISEHNRLYWYRQTLGQGPEFLTYFQNEAQLEKSRLLSDRFSAERPKGSFSTLEIQRTEQGDSAMYLCASSGAAWVSGANFLTFGAGSRLTVL.